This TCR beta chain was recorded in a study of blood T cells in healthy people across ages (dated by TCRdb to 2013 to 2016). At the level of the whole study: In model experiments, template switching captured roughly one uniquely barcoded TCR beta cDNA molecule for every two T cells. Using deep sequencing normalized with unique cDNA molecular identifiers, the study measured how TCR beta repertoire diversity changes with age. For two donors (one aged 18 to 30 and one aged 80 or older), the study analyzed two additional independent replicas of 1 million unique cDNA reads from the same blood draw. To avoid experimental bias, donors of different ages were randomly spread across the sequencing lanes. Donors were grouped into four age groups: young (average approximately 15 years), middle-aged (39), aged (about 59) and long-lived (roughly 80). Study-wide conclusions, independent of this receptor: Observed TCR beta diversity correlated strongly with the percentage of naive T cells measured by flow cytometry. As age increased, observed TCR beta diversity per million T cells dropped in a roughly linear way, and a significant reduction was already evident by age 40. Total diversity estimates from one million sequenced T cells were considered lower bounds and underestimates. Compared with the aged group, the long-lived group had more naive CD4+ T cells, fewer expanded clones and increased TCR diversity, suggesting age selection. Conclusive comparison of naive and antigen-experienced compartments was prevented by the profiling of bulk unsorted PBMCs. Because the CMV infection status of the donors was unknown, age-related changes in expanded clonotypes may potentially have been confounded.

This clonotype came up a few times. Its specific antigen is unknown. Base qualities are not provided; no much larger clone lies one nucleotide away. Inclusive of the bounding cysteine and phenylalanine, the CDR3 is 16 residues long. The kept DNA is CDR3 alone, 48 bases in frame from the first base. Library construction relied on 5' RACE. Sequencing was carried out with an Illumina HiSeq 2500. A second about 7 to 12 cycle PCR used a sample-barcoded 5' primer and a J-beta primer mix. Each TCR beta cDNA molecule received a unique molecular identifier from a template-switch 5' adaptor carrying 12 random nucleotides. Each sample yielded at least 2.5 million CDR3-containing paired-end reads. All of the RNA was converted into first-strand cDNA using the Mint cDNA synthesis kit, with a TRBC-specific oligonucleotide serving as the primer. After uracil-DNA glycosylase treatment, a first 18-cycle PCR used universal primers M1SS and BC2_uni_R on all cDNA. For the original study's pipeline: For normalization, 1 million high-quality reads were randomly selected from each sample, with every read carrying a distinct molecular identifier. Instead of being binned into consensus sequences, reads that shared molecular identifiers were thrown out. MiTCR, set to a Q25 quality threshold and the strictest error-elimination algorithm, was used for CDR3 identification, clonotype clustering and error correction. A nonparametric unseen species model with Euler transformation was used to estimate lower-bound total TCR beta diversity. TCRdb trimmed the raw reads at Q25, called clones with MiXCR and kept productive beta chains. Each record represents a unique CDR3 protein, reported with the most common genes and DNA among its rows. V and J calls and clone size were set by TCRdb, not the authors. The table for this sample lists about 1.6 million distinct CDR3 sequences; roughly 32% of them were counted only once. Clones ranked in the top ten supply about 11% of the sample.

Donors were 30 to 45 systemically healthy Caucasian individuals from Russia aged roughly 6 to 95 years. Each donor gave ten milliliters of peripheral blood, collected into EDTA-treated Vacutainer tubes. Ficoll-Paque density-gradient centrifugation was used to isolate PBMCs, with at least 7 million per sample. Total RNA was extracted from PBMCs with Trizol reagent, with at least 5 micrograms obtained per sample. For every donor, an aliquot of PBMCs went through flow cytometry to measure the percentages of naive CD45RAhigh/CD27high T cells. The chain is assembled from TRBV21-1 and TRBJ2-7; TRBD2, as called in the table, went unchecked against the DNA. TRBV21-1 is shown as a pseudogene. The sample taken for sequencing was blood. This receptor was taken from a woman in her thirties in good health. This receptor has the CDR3 CASSKAGTSLVYEQYF. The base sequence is TGTGCCAGCAGCAAAGCGGGGACTAGCCTGGTCTACGAGCAGTACTTC.